The source of this T cell receptor beta chain is a study of a mutant IDH1 vaccine in newly diagnosed glioma. At the level of the study: Averaging around 40 years of age, treated patients were about 60% male and around 38% female. Findings of the study overall: Patients mounted vaccine-induced immune responses in about 93% of cases.

The repertoire was sequenced with immunoSEQ multiplex PCR; TCRdb's copy has only in-frame clones and lacks some. In the table there are 35,000 to 50,000 clones, over 80% of which are singletons. Germline V gene sequence: CDR1 LNHDA, CDR2 SQIVND (reference sequence). The CDR3 spans 14 residues. With 4 bases clipped from V and 2 bases from J, the junction kept 1 base outside the gene matches. Noted time point: week 11, during vaccination. Every single dose of the vaccine, 300 ug of mutant IDH1 20-mer peptide, came with topical imiquimod. The donor cohort comprised cases of new WHO grade 3 or 4 IDH1-mutant, ATRX-lost astrocytoma. About this clone itself: No antigen is known for it.

The V and J genes are TRBV19 and TRBJ2-7; 11 bases agree with TRBD2. The sample in question was PBMCs, obtained from a glioma patient whose treatment included an IDH1 peptide vaccine. The sequence derives from a man aged 40-49 years with glioma. CDR3 sequence (DNA): TGTGCCAGTAGTAATAGCGGGAGGGCCTACGAGCAGTACTTC. Its protein is CASSNSGRAYEQYF.